The 19 T cell receptor beta chains reported below all come from one sample, sequenced in a study of blood T cell repertoires in COVID-19 (dated by TCRdb to about 2020). Libraries were constructed by the immunoSEQ multiplex PCR assay. As stored in TCRdb, this immuneACCESS dataset retains in-frame rearrangements with V and J assigned. A fraction of the clones does not appear; measured against another copy, unresolved V genes explain less than half of the discrepancy, and the remainder lacks a known reason. For this sample there are fewer than 120,000 clones; 72% appear just once. 6% to 8.5% of the sample rests with the top ten. The sequenced sample consisted of peripheral blood. The receptors here all came from a woman in her sixties or seventies with acute or convalescent COVID-19.

This clone has at least ten counts. The chain's CDR3 is CASSTTGDPSGNTIYF. In nucleotides, the CDR3 is TGTGCCAGCTCAACAACAGGGGACCCCTCTGGAAACACCATATATTTT. This chain connects TRBV18 to TRBJ1-3; 7 bases are shared with TRBD1. V was clipped by 5 bases and J by 0 bases; unmatched bases: 7. Per germline, CDR1 KGHSH and CDR2 LQKENI. The CDR3 covers 16 residues.

The chain recombines TRBV29-1 with TRBJ1-1, with a tentative D call TRBD1 (6 bases). The germline V and J ends were trimmed by 4 bases and 2 bases, with 14 bases remaining between them. The length of the CDR3 is 14 residues. Germline assignment: CDR1 SQVTM and CDR2 ANQGSEA. This CDR3 is CSVAPQGPNTEAFF. CDR3 bases: TGCAGCGTTGCCCCCCAGGGGCCAAACACTGAAGCTTTCTTT.

This clone was seen only once. Other DNA sequences in this specimen translate into the identical CDR3. The chain joins TRBV12-3 or TRBV12-4 to TRBJ1-1; D is perhaps TRBD1 (6 bases). V was shortened by 1 base and J by 4 bases, with 7 bases between the two germline ends. The CDR3 contains 13 residues. CDR3 sequence reads: CASSLEGGTEAFF. CDR3 in DNA: TGTGCCAGCAGTTTAGAAGGGGGCACTGAAGCTTTCTTT.

The chain recombines TRBV10-3 with TRBJ2-3, with D perhaps TRBD2 (5 bases). Deletions cut 2 bases from V and 5 bases from J, with 5 bases between. Germline V gene lookup returns CDR1 ENHRY and CDR2 SYGVKD. The CDR3 covers 12 residues. The CDR3 coding sequence is TGTGCCATCAGTGAGGGGAGAGATACGCAGTATTTT. This sequence encodes CAISEGRDTQYF.

The chain links TRBV7-2 to TRBJ1-4; D unresolved. This CDR3 has 13 residues. Germline lookup yields CDR1 SGHTA and CDR2 FQGNSA. With 2 bases removed from V and 8 bases from J, the gap between germline ends came to 9 bases. In DNA, the CDR3 is TGTGCCAGCAGCTTATACAGCACAGAAAAACTGTTTTTT. Translating it yields CASSLYSTEKLFF.

This clone was observed a single time. The chain combines TRBV28 with TRBJ1-4, with D perhaps TRBD1 (6 bases). CDR3 length: 16 amino acids. Germline-derived CDR1 and CDR2 are MDHEN and SYDVKM. V was pared by 7 bases and J by 3 bases, with 18 bases between. The CDR3 spells CASTLGGRFSNEKLFF. DNA for the CDR3: TGTGCCAGCACCCTCGGGGGGCGATTTTCTAATGAAAAACTGTTTTTT.

The chain joins TRBV9 to TRBJ1-4; D may be TRBD1 (5 bases). V lost 2 bases and J 7 bases, leaving 18 bases between the germline ends. CDR1 is SGDLS, CDR2 YYNGEE, per germline. The CDR3 is 16 amino acids. CDR3: CASSVTGQSALEKLFF. The CDR3 region has the DNA TGTGCCAGCAGCGTTACCGGACAATCGGCTCTTGAAAAACTGTTTTTT.

The chain uses TRBV28 and TRBJ1-1, with 10 nucleotides matching TRBD1. J was trimmed by 11 bases and V by 3 bases; bases with no gene match: 12. The CDR3 runs 15 residues. Germline V gene sequence: CDR1 MDHEN, CDR2 SYDVKM. The CDR3 DNA follows: TGTGCCAGCAGTTTTCTTAGCGGGACAGGGGTTAATGCTTTCTTT. This codes for CASSFLSGTGVNAFF.

V usage is TRBV6-1 and J usage is TRBJ1-6; D ambiguous. Per germline, CDR1 MNHNS and CDR2 SASEGT. The CDR3 loop spans 15 amino acids. V lost 2 bases and J lost 9, with 14 bases in between. The CDR3 DNA reads as TGTGCCAGCAGTGAACTCGGGGTTGAGATTTCACCCCTCCACTTT. Protein product: CASSELGVEISPLHF.

This clone was recorded once. The chain couples TRBV12-3 or TRBV12-4 to TRBJ1-2; D not certain. This CDR3 region has 13 residues. Trimming left V 6 bases short and J 13 bases short, with 21 bases between. CDR3 sequence: CASSPEVDRHRTF. The DNA of the CDR3 is TGTGCCAGCAGCCCTGAGGTAGACCGTCATCGCACCTTC.

The V and J genes are TRBV7-2 and TRBJ2-1; the match to TRBD1 covers 7 bases. The V gene's germline CDR1 is SGHTA and CDR2 FQGNSA. The CDR3 spans 16 residues. The trim removed 5 bases at V and 4 bases at J, leaving 11 bases unmatched. Here the CDR3 DNA reads TGTGCCAGCAGCACCACGAGGTGGGACAGTTACAATGAGCAGTTCTTC. Protein sequence: CASSTTRWDSYNEQFF.

The chain uses TRBV6-5 and TRBJ1-4; D is undetermined. The V end lost 7 bases, the J end lost 7 bases, and 10 bases lay between the germline ends. Germline-derived CDR1 and CDR2 are MNHEY and SVGAGI. The CDR3 runs 12 residues. CDR3 protein: CASTGVGEKLFF. The CDR3 region has the DNA TGTGCCAGCACGGGAGTCGGTGAAAAACTGTTTTTT.

The chain combines TRBV7-2 with TRBJ2-2, with a weak D call TRBD2 (6 bases). CDR1 is SGHTA and CDR2 is FQGNSA in the germline V gene. V lost 7 bases, J lost 8 bases, and 8 bases lay in between. CDR3 length: 11 amino acids. CDR3 residues: CASNRGGELFF. The CDR3 region has the DNA TGTGCCAGCAACCGGGGGGGGGAGCTGTTTTTT.

V gene TRBV19 combines with J gene TRBJ1-5; TRBD1 agrees at 7 bases. V lost 5 bases and J lost 4; bases outside the gene matches: 8. This CDR3 spans 15 amino acids. The germline V gene encodes CDR1 LNHDA and CDR2 SQIVND (reference sequence). Here the CDR3 DNA reads TGTGCCAGTAGTTGGCAGGGGGTTAGTAATCAGCCCCAGCATTTT. Its translation: CASSWQGVSNQPQHF.

The CDR3 DNA reads as TGTGCCAGCAGTTACGGGGGGACAGGGGGCATTCAGTACTTC. Translation: CASSYGGTGGIQYF. The chain couples TRBV6-5 to TRBJ2-4; 11 positions agree with TRBD1. Germline CDR1 and CDR2: MNHEY and SVGAGI. This CDR3 is 14 amino acids long. Trimming cost V 2 bases and J 9 bases; bases outside gene matches: 3.

The chain joins TRBV12-3 or TRBV12-4 to TRBJ1-5; D perhaps matches TRBD1 (5 bases). The CDR3 totals 12 residues. Trimming removed 6 bases at V and 7 bases at J, with 10 bases between. The CDR3 loop is CASSPGQQPQHF. CDR3 in DNA: TGTGCCAGCAGCCCAGGGCAGCAGCCCCAGCATTTT.

V usage is TRBV18 and J usage is TRBJ2-7, with TRBD1 matching over 10 bases. The V gene end was trimmed by 2 bases and the J gene end by 5 bases; junction bases not matched to a gene: 3. The length of the CDR3 is 14 residues. Per the germline V gene, CDR1 is KGHSH and CDR2 is LQKENI. In DNA form, the CDR3 reads TGTGCCAGCTCACCAGGGACAGGGGAAGACGAGCAGTACTTC. Amino acids: CASSPGTGEDEQYF.

V is TRBV4-2 and J is TRBJ2-3; weak D call: TRBD2 (5 bases). The ends were cut back, 1 base at V and 5 bases at J, with 16 bases in the middle. This CDR3 spans 16 amino acids. The germline CDR1 and CDR2 sequences are LGHNA and YNFKEQ. The CDR3 region has the DNA TGTGCCAGCAGCCAAGGCGCCATCAGCGGAGGAGATACGCAGTATTTT. Protein sequence: CASSQGAISGGDTQYF.

The V call is TRBV7-9, the J call TRBJ1-1; 12 bases match TRBD1. J lost 4 bases, V lost 5 bases, and 8 bases had no gene match. Germline CDR1 and CDR2: SEHNR and FQNEAQ (reference sequence). This CDR3 spans 16 amino acids. The CDR3 loop reads CASSQYKGQGATEAFF. The CDR3 DNA reads as TGTGCCAGCAGCCAGTACAAGGGACAGGGGGCCACTGAAGCTTTCTTT.